This passage covers 23 T cell receptor beta chains from one sample sequenced in a study of blood T cells in healthy people across ages. Sample-barcoded 5' priming and a J-beta primer mix drove a second PCR of about 7 to 12 cycles. TCRdb re-analysed the 5' RACE reads in MiXCR, keeping a single row per CDR3 protein. Of approximately 800,000 distinct CDR3 sequences listed, approximately 25% are singletons. These records were also assigned to another study, of T cells of mothers and their children.

The sample consisted of blood. The receptors were sampled from a boy between 5 and 17 years old in good health.

The gene calls are TRBV4-3 and TRBJ2-3; 9 nucleotides agree with TRBD2. CDR1 is LGHNA, CDR2 YSLEER, per germline. Germline trimming cut 0 bases from V and 3 bases from J; bases unmatched to any gene: 1. The CDR3 length is 15 residues. CDR3 region: CASSQEREGTDTQYF. CDR3 coding DNA: TGCGCCAGCAGCCAAGAGCGGGAGGGGACAGATACGCAGTATTTT.

This clonotype appeared many times. J is TRBJ2-6 and V is TRBV5-1; D is unresolved. Per the germline V gene, CDR1 is SGHRS and CDR2 is YFSETQ. This CDR3 contains 14 residues. V was cut by 0 bases and J by 1 base, with 2 bases left in between. As DNA, the CDR3 is TGCGCCAGCAGCTTGGAATCTGGGGCCAACGTCCTGACTTTC. It is translated as CASSLESGANVLTF.

The chain employs TRBV2 and TRBJ2-1; 12 nucleotides align to TRBD1. The germline V gene encodes CDR1 SNHLY and CDR2 FYNNEI. The CDR3 has 15 amino acids. V lost 4 bases and J lost 6; bases outside the gene matches: 4. The CDR3 DNA sequence: TGTGCCAGCAGTGGGGACAGGGGGCTAAGCAATGAGCAGTTCTTC. Amino acids: CASSGDRGLSNEQFF.

This clonotype turned up a few times. This chain uses TRBV29-1 with TRBJ2-3; D is uncertain. V lost 3 bases, J lost 2 bases, and 12 bases lay in between. In germline, CDR1 is SQVTM, CDR2 ANQGSEA. The CDR3 length is 14 residues. The CDR3, as DNA: TGCAGCGTTGACGGGTATAGCTCCACAGATACGCAGTATTTT. Translating it yields CSVDGYSSTDTQYF.

V usage is TRBV7-2 and J usage is TRBJ2-7; D is tentatively TRBD1 or TRBD2 (5 bases each). Germline-derived CDR1 and CDR2 are SGHTA and FQGNSA. The CDR3 extends over 12 amino acids. The germline V and J ends were trimmed by 8 bases and 3 bases, with 11 bases remaining between them. The CDR3 spells CASQGRGYEQYF. DNA of the CDR3: TGTGCCAGCCAGGGTCGGGGCTACGAGCAGTACTTC.

This clonotype has just a few counts. This chain joins TRBV7-2 and TRBJ2-5; possibly TRBD1 or TRBD2 for D (6 bases each). V was trimmed by 1 base and J by 0 bases, leaving 18 bases between them. CDR3 length: 18 residues. Germline CDR1 and CDR2: SGHTA and FQGNSA. CDR3 protein: CASSLEVAGGLYQETQYF. CDR3 bases: TGTGCCAGCAGCTTAGAGGTCGCCGGGGGCCTGTACCAAGAGACCCAGTACTTC.

Turning to this clonotype: The junction departs from the called germline gene at one end, perhaps through a read error. The rearrangement uses TRBV29-1 and TRBJ2-5, with 10 bases identical to TRBD2. The CDR3 extends over 14 amino acids. Germline-derived CDR1 and CDR2 are SQVTM and ANQGSEA. This CDR3 reads CSVLGLAAQETQYF. The DNA for the CDR3 is TGCAGCGTGCTAGGACTAGCGGCCCAAGAGACTCAGTACTTC.

This clonotype was seen a handful of times. The chain has TRBV28 and TRBJ2-6; D is unresolved. This CDR3 has 15 residues. Germline V lookup: CDR1 MDHEN, CDR2 SYDVKM. Trimming took 4 bases from V and 1 from J, leaving 8 bases between them. DNA of the CDR3: TGTGCCAGCAGTTGGACCCAGTCTGGGGCCAACGTCCTGACTTTC. Translated: CASSWTQSGANVLTF.

This clonotype has just a few counts. The CDR3 DNA sequence: TGTGCCAGCAGTGGATTCGCAGGGCTGCCCTATAATTCACCCCTCCACTTT. Its translation: CASSGFAGLPYNSPLHF. The chain carries TRBV28 and TRBJ1-6; possibly TRBD1 for D (5 bases). This CDR3 spans 17 amino acids. V gave up 5 bases and J gave up 2 bases, with 16 bases separating them. The germline gives CDR1 MDHEN, CDR2 SYDVKM.

The chain links TRBV7-9 to TRBJ2-5; 8 bases match TRBD1. Germline CDR1 SEHNR, CDR2 FQNEAQ (reference sequence). The CDR3 sequence is 14 residues long. Unmatched junction bases numbered 5, after V lost 5 bases and J lost 3 bases. CDR3 bases: TGTGCCAGCAGCCCAGAGACAGGGGAAGAGACCCAGTACTTC. Its protein product is CASSPETGEETQYF.

The J gene is TRBJ2-7, the V gene TRBV6-5; the D gene is possibly TRBD2 (5 bases). V gave up 0 bases and J gave up 2 bases, with 11 bases separating them. Germline lookup yields CDR1 MNHEY and CDR2 SVGAGI. This CDR3 contains 15 residues. In DNA, the CDR3 is TGTGCCAGCAGTTACTCGACTCACGGGGCCTACGAGCAGTACTTC. Translated: CASSYSTHGAYEQYF.

The V gene is TRBV29-1, the J gene TRBJ2-7, with D possibly being TRBD1 (5 bases). Trimming pared 6 bases from V and 2 bases from J, leaving 14 bases between. Germline V CDR1 and CDR2: SQVTM, ANQGSEA. This CDR3 region has 13 residues. This CDR3 reads CSVVDSSTYEQYF. The CDR3 nucleotides are TGCAGCGTGGTAGACAGCAGTACCTACGAGCAGTACTTC.

This clonotype showed up just a few times. The chain employs TRBV25-1 and TRBJ2-1, with 9 bases lining up with TRBD1. V lost 1 base, J lost 6 bases, and 7 bases stayed unmatched. The germline V gene has CDR1 MGHDK and CDR2 SYGVNS. This CDR3 has 16 amino acids. The CDR3 is CASSELRTGDFNEQFF. In DNA form, the CDR3 reads TGTGCCAGCAGTGAATTAAGGACAGGGGATTTCAATGAGCAGTTCTTC.

This clonotype has just a few counts. This CDR3 reads CASSPSLQYGYTF. CDR3 DNA sequence: TGCGCCAGCAGCCCTAGCCTACAGTATGGCTACACCTTC. This chain links TRBV4-3 with TRBJ1-2; D not certain. Germline CDR1 is LGHNA and CDR2 is YSLEER. V was clipped by 4 bases and J by 5 bases, with 11 bases between them. The CDR3 is 13 amino acids.

This sequence joins TRBV9 and TRBJ2-7, with 9 bases identical to TRBD2. V lost 4 bases and J lost 8; bases outside the gene matches: 7. The germline gives CDR1 SGDLS, CDR2 YYNGEE. This CDR3 contains 13 residues. The CDR3 reads CASSPRGTSKQYF. CDR3 DNA: TGTGCCAGCAGCCCAAGGGGGACTAGCAAGCAGTACTTC.

The chain combines TRBV24-1 with TRBJ1-2; D unresolved. Trimming cost V 3 bases and J 4 bases, with 11 bases left between them. This CDR3 spans 14 amino acids. Germline assignment: CDR1 KGHDR and CDR2 SFDVKD. The DNA of the CDR3 is TGTGCCACCAGTGATCCCCGGACGGCCTATGGCTACACCTTC. Its protein is CATSDPRTAYGYTF.

V usage is TRBV27 and J usage is TRBJ2-1; D call uncertain. Trimming removed 6 bases from V and 7 bases from J, with 19 bases in between. The V gene's germline CDR1 is MNHEY and CDR2 SMNVEV (reference sequence). The CDR3 totals 15 residues. In nucleotides, the CDR3 is TGTGCCAGCAGATGGGCCTCCTCGGCGGCGAATGAGCAGTTCTTC. Translated: CASRWASSAANEQFF.

In this sample, this clonotype turned up a few times. Since the CDR3 does not end with the conserved phenylalanine or tryptophan, this likely comes from a read error. The chain combines TRBV11-2 with TRBJ2-3; 12 nucleotides agree with TRBD2. V trimming: 1 base; J trimming: 2 bases; junction bases outside the gene matches: 16. CDR3 length: 21 amino acids. From germline, CDR1 is SGHAT and CDR2 FQNNGV. The CDR3 protein is CASSLGILRRLAGVNTDTQYL. Written as DNA, the CDR3 is TGTGCCAGCAGCTTAGGTATTTTGAGGAGACTAGCGGGGGTGAACACAGATACGCAGTATCTT.

V and J are TRBV7-9 and TRBJ2-3; 12 bases map to TRBD2. The V gene end was trimmed by 5 bases and the J gene end by 6 bases; junction bases not matched to a gene: 9. The germline gives CDR1 SEHNR, CDR2 FQNEAQ (reference sequence). The CDR3 sequence is 16 residues long. The CDR3 DNA reads TGTGCCAGCAGCCACCGACTAGCGGGAGAGTCTGATACGCAGTATTTT. Its translation is CASSHRLAGESDTQYF.

The chain couples TRBV9 to TRBJ1-1, with 8 bases matching TRBD1. The germline CDR1 and CDR2 sequences are SGDLS and YYNGEE. V shed 4 bases, J shed 4 bases, and the junction held 12 bases outside the gene matches. The CDR3 totals 16 residues. CDR3 sequence reads: CASSRQGTSLGTEAFF. The CDR3 bases are TGTGCCAGCAGCCGACAGGGGACCTCCTTGGGCACTGAAGCTTTCTTT.

Concerning this clonotype itself: A junction boundary mismatches the germline segment, possibly from a read error. The rearrangement uses TRBV7-9 and TRBJ2-7; maybe TRBD1 (6 bases). The CDR3 is 16 amino acids. In germline, CDR1 is SEHNR, CDR2 FQNEAQ (reference sequence). The CDR3 nucleotides are TGTGCCAGCAGCCACACAGGGACGGGCGACTCCTACGAGCGGTACTTC. It is translated as CASSHTGTGDSYERYF.

This clonotype was detected only a few times. The chain couples TRBV7-2 to TRBJ2-3; possibly TRBD2 for D (5 bases). Trimming took 5 bases from V and 1 from J, leaving 13 bases between them. The CDR3 has 15 residues. Germline-derived CDR1 and CDR2 are SGHTA and FQGNSA. CDR3: CASSRTSFRTDTQYF. In DNA, the CDR3 is TGTGCCAGCAGCCGTACTAGTTTTCGCACAGATACGCAGTATTTT. Full variable domain (remainder filled in from reference TRBV7-2 and TRBJ2-3): GAGVSQSPSNKVTEKGKDVELRCDPISGHTALYWYRQSLGQGLEFLIYFQGNSAPDKSGLPSDRFSAERTGGSVSTLTIQRTQQEDSAVYLCASSRTSFRTDTQYFGPGTRLTVL.

This chain uses TRBV29-1 with TRBJ1-2, with D perhaps matching TRBD1 (6 bases). CDR3 length equals 15 residues. The V and J ends lost 8 bases and 0 bases respectively, with 19 bases between them. The germline V gene has CDR1 SQVTM and CDR2 ANQGSEA. In DNA, the CDR3 is TGCAGCACTAAGAGGACAGTGGGAGCTAACTATGGCTACACCTTC. Translated: CSTKRTVGANYGYTF.